These 26 T cell receptor beta chains were all obtained from the same sample, sequenced in a study of T cell changes during pregnancy in multiple sclerosis. Here immunoSEQ multiplex PCR was the method, and the copy in TCRdb shows in-frame clones only, minus some. The top ten hold approximately 0.62% of the sample, which has about 44,000 clones, 80% to 95% seen once. This sample comprised CD4+ T cells from peripheral blood mononuclear cells, obtained in the first trimester of pregnancy. These receptors all stem from a female donor with multiple sclerosis, enrolled in a pregnancy study.

The chain is built from TRBV19 and TRBJ2-1, with a tentative D call TRBD2 (5 bases). Trimming removed 5 bases at V and 0 bases at J, with 8 bases between. This CDR3 has 14 residues. Germline V CDR1 and CDR2: LNHDA, SQIVND (reference sequence). For the CDR3, the DNA is TGTGCCAGTAGTGGAGGCGTCTCCTACAATGAGCAGTTCTTC. Translation gives CASSGGVSYNEQFF.

J is TRBJ1-5 and V is TRBV5-4; 8 nucleotides agree with TRBD1. The CDR3 has 13 residues. Germline CDR1 SGHNT, CDR2 YYREEE (reference sequence). J lost 5 bases, V lost 4 bases, and 2 bases had no gene match. CDR3 DNA: TGTGCCAGCAGCCTGGACAGGGATCAGCCCCAGCATTTT. It encodes CASSLDRDQPQHF.

The chain is built from TRBV5-1 and TRBJ2-1; 11 bases match TRBD2. The trim removed 5 bases at V and 3 bases at J, leaving 7 bases unmatched. The CDR3 length is 16 residues. From germline, CDR1 is SGHRS and CDR2 YFSETQ. DNA for the CDR3: TGCGCCAGCAGGCCCCTAGCGGGAGGTAACTACAATGAGCAGTTCTTC. Its translation is CASRPLAGGNYNEQFF.

The CDR3 spells CASSLGALRPSGANVLTF. Here the CDR3 DNA reads TGTGCCAGCAGCCTAGGGGCCCTCAGGCCCTCTGGGGCCAACGTCCTGACTTTC. The chain is built from TRBV7-9 and TRBJ2-6, with a tentative D call TRBD1 (5 bases). Trimming stripped 5 bases from V and 0 bases from J, with 17 bases between. The CDR3 has 18 residues. The germline CDR1 and CDR2 sequences are SEHNR and FQNEAQ (reference sequence). Full variable domain (missing parts from reference TRBV7-9 and TRBJ2-6): DTGVSQNPRHKITKRGQNVTFRCDPISEHNRLYWYRQTLGQGPEFLTYFQNEAQLEKSRLLSDRFSAERPKGSFSTLEIQRTEQGDSAMYLCASSLGALRPSGANVLTFGAGSRLTVL.

The chain combines TRBV29-1 with TRBJ2-1, with 12 bases lining up with TRBD2. V shed 1 base, J shed 9 bases, and the junction held 1 base outside the gene matches. The germline V gene has CDR1 SQVTM and CDR2 ANQGSEA. The CDR3 runs 13 residues. CDR3 bases: TGCAGCGTTGAAGTGACTAGCGGGAGTGAGCAGTTCTTC. Translating it yields CSVEVTSGSEQFF.

The chain couples TRBV4-1 to TRBJ2-3; 9 nucleotides agree with TRBD2. CDR3 length: 18 amino acids. CDR1 MGHRA and CDR2 YSYEKL come from the germline V gene. V lost 0 bases to trimming and J lost 1 base; unmatched junction nucleotides: 8. CDR3 bases: TGCGCCAGCAGCCAAGAGGGTTTAGCGGGAGTTGGCACAGATACGCAGTATTTT. Its protein is CASSQEGLAGVGTDTQYF.

This sequence joins TRBV28 and TRBJ2-7; D not certain. Per germline, CDR1 MDHEN and CDR2 SYDVKM. The CDR3 runs 11 residues. V was clipped by 6 bases and J by 3 bases, with 6 bases between them. This CDR3 reads CASSINYEQYF. For the CDR3, the DNA is TGTGCCAGCAGCATCAACTACGAGCAGTACTTC.

The rearrangement uses TRBV5-5 and TRBJ1-5, with D perhaps TRBD1 (5 bases). This CDR3 spans 14 amino acids. Trimming pared 0 bases from V and 2 bases from J, leaving 6 bases between. CDR1 SGHKS and CDR2 YYEKEE come from the germline V gene (reference sequence). CDR3 region: CASSLGGGNQPQHF. CDR3 sequence (DNA): TGTGCCAGCAGCTTGGGGGGGGGCAATCAGCCCCAGCATTTT. The full variable domain, completed using reference TRBV5-5 and TRBJ1-5, is DAGVTQSPTHLIKTRGQQVTLRCSPISGHKSVSWYQQVLGQGPQFIFQYYEKEERGRGNFPDRFSARQFPNYSSELNVNALLLGDSALYLCASSLGGGNQPQHFGDGTRLSIL.

The V call is TRBV19, the J call TRBJ2-1, with D possibly being TRBD1 (6 bases). The V and J ends lost 3 bases and 3 bases respectively, with 12 bases between them. CDR1 and CDR2 from the germline V gene are LNHDA and SQIVND (reference sequence). This CDR3 comprises 15 residues. The CDR3 loop is CASSIRQDLYNEQFF. In DNA, the CDR3 is TGTGCCAGTAGTATCCGACAGGATCTCTACAATGAGCAGTTCTTC.

This clone was observed once. V is TRBV6-4 and J is TRBJ1-1, with D unresolved. Germline CDR1 is MRHNA and CDR2 is SNTAGT. V gave up 0 bases and J gave up 0 bases, with 8 bases separating them. CDR3 length equals 15 residues. Here the CDR3 reads CASSDSGRMNTEAFF. The CDR3 nucleotides are TGTGCCAGCAGTGACTCAGGGAGGATGAACACTGAAGCTTTCTTT.

V and J are TRBV18 and TRBJ2-2; 7 nucleotides line up with TRBD1. The germline CDR1 and CDR2 sequences are KGHSH and LQKENI. The CDR3 is 14 amino acids. V lost 2 bases and J lost 3; bases outside the gene matches: 0. The CDR3 sequence is CASSPDRDTGELFF. In DNA form, the CDR3 reads TGTGCCAGCTCACCAGACAGGGACACCGGGGAGCTGTTTTTT.

The chain employs TRBV9 and TRBJ2-3; D is ambiguous. V lost 3 bases and J lost 7, with 9 bases in between. The V gene's germline CDR1 is SGDLS and CDR2 YYNGEE. The CDR3 is 12 residues long. As DNA, the CDR3 is TGTGCCAGCAGCGATGTTGGCAATACGCAGTATTTT. It encodes CASSDVGNTQYF.

The chain has TRBV5-6 and TRBJ2-5, with a tentative D call TRBD1 (5 bases). The CDR3 covers 15 residues. The germline V and J ends were trimmed by 0 bases and 5 bases, with 14 bases remaining between them. The germline gives CDR1 SGHDT, CDR2 YYEEEE. The CDR3 nucleotides read TGTGCCAGCAGCTTGGAGCAGGGAAAGAGGGAGACCCAGTACTTC. It specifies CASSLEQGKRETQYF.

The V call is TRBV7-2, the J call TRBJ2-1; 7 positions agree with TRBD2. Looked up from germline, CDR1 is SGHTA and CDR2 is FQGNSA. The trim removed 2 bases at V and 5 bases at J, leaving 3 bases unmatched. The CDR3 runs 14 residues. This CDR3 reads CASSLSLADNEQFF. CDR3 nucleotide sequence: TGTGCCAGCAGCTTAAGTCTAGCGGACAATGAGCAGTTCTTC.

This rearrangement joins TRBV10-3 to TRBJ2-1, with 9 bases fitting TRBD1. The CDR3 covers 15 residues. V lost 10 bases, J lost 5 bases, and 12 bases stayed unmatched. Per the germline V gene, CDR1 is ENHRY and CDR2 is SYGVKD. The CDR3 protein is CATRPLGQGNNEQFF. The CDR3 region has the DNA TGTGCCACGAGGCCCCTGGGACAGGGAAACAATGAGCAGTTCTTC.

The rearrangement uses TRBV28 and TRBJ2-1; 9 nucleotides agree with TRBD2. Trimming at V came to 6 bases and at J to 2 bases, leaving 2 bases not matched to a gene. The CDR3 consists of 14 residues. Germline CDR1 reads MDHEN; CDR2 reads SYDVKM. CDR3 protein: CASSGGRAYNEQFF. As DNA, the CDR3 is TGTGCCAGCAGCGGCGGGAGGGCCTACAATGAGCAGTTCTTC.

This chain joins TRBV2 and TRBJ1-5, with TRBD1 matching over 9 bases. Germline lookup yields CDR1 SNHLY and CDR2 FYNNEI. The CDR3 is 13 residues long. V was pared by 6 bases and J by 5 bases, with 2 bases of the junction left unmatched. This CDR3 reads CASRRTGDQPQHF. The CDR3 bases are TGTGCCAGCAGAAGGACAGGGGATCAGCCCCAGCATTTT. The entire variable domain, with the rest obtained from reference TRBV2 and TRBJ1-5, is as follows: EPEVTQTPSHQVTQMGQEVILRCVPISNHLYFYWYRQILGQKVEFLVSFYNNEISEKSEIFDDQFSVERPDGSNFTLKIRSTKLEDSAMYFCASRRTGDQPQHFGDGTRLSIL.

The chain has TRBV29-1 and TRBJ1-1; D not certain. The CDR3 runs to 13 residues. The germline V gene encodes CDR1 SQVTM and CDR2 ANQGSEA. Trimming stripped 5 bases from V and 1 base from J, with 11 bases between. The DNA of the CDR3 is TGCAGCGTTCAGGTGGGTTGGAACACTGAAGCTTTCTTT. It translates to CSVQVGWNTEAFF.

The chain employs TRBV6-6 and TRBJ2-7, with 7 bases fitting TRBD2. The V gene end was trimmed by 6 bases and the J gene end by 4 bases; junction bases not matched to a gene: 9. The CDR3 covers 14 residues. Germline V CDR1 and CDR2: MNHNY, SVGAGI (reference sequence). CDR3 protein: CASSAGTNSYEQYF. DNA of the CDR3: TGTGCCAGCAGCGCCGGGACTAATTCATACGAGCAGTACTTC.

The chain is built from TRBV7-9 and TRBJ1-1; D gene ambiguous. Germline CDR1 is SEHNR and CDR2 is FQNEAQ (reference sequence). The V end was cut by 0 bases, the J end by 0 bases, with 5 bases between. The CDR3 is made up of 14 amino acids. CDR3 sequence: CASSLAVVNTEAFF. CDR3 coding DNA: TGTGCCAGCAGCTTAGCGGTAGTGAACACTGAAGCTTTCTTT.

This sequence joins TRBV30 and TRBJ1-2, with a tentative D call TRBD1 (6 bases). V was shortened by 3 bases and J by 7 bases, with 12 bases between the two germline ends. The CDR3 runs 12 residues. Germline CDR1 is GTSNPN and CDR2 is SVGIG (reference sequence). The CDR3 bases are TGTGCCTGGAGCCAGGGGACCCTTGGCTACACCTTC. This gives the protein CAWSQGTLGYTF.

The chain is built from TRBV9 and TRBJ2-3; 10 nucleotides agree with TRBD2. Germline CDR1 is SGDLS and CDR2 is YYNGEE. This CDR3 comprises 17 residues. V was pared by 2 bases and J by 4 bases, with 10 bases of the junction left unmatched. CDR3 nucleotides: TGTGCCAGCAGCGTGGCTAGCGGGAGTTCTTTCGCAGATACGCAGTATTTT. Its protein product is CASSVASGSSFADTQYF.

The rearrangement uses TRBV5-1 and TRBJ1-6, with 8 bases that match TRBD1. This CDR3 has 15 residues. After removal of 4 bases from V and 8 bases from J, the junction contained 8 bases not matched to a gene. From germline, CDR1 is SGHRS and CDR2 YFSETQ. Here the CDR3 DNA reads TGCGCCAGCAGCCGAGACAGGGGATCAGATTCACCCCTCCACTTT. It yields the protein CASSRDRGSDSPLHF.

The chain couples TRBV15 to TRBJ1-4; 7 positions match TRBD1. This CDR3 region has 15 residues. Germline CDR1 LNHNV, CDR2 YYDKDF (reference sequence). Unmatched junction bases numbered 4, after V lost 3 bases and J lost 3 bases. The CDR3 here is CATSRDRPPNEKLFF. The CDR3 region has the DNA TGTGCCACCAGCAGGGACAGGCCCCCTAATGAAAAACTGTTTTTT.

The chain employs TRBV6-6 and TRBJ1-1; D unclear. This CDR3 comprises 10 residues. Germline CDR1 is MNHNY and CDR2 is SVGAGI (reference sequence). Deletions cut 11 bases from V and 7 bases from J, with 11 bases between. CDR3 in amino acids: CAAGRDEAFF. The CDR3 nucleotides read TGTGCCGCCGGGAGGGATGAAGCTTTCTTT.

The rearrangement uses TRBV7-2 and TRBJ1-5; D uncertain. The CDR3 runs to 14 residues. V lost 5 bases and J 1 base, leaving 9 bases between the germline ends. The germline V gene encodes CDR1 SGHTA and CDR2 FQGNSA. CDR3 in DNA: TGTGCCAGCAGCCTTAGATCAAGCAATCAGCCCCAGCATTTT. Amino acid sequence: CASSLRSSNQPQHF.